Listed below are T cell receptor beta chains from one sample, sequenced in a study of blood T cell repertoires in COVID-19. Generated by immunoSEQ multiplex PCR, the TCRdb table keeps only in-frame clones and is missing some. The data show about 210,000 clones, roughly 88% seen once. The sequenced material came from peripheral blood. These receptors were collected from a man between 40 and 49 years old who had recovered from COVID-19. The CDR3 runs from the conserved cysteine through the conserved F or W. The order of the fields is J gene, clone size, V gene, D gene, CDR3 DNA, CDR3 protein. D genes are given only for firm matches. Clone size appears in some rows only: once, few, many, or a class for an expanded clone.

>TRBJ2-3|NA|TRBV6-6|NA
TGTGCCAGCAGTTACGAGGCTTTCTCGGTTAGGAATACGCAGTATTTT
CASSYEAFSVRNTQYF
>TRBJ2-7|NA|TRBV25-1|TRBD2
TGTGCCAGCAGTGCCGACCCAGCGGGAGTGAACGAGCAGTACTTC
CASSADPAGVNEQYF
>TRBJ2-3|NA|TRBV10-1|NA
TGCGCCAGCAGTGAGGGGGGACTGGGCCGAGGTACGCAGTATTTT
CASSEGGLGRGTQYF
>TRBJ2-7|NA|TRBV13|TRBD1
TGTGCCAGCAGCGACTCCCGGGACAGGGGGCGACCCGAGCAGTACTTC
CASSDSRDRGRPEQYF
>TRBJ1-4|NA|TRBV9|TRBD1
TGTGCCAGCAGCGGGACAGGGTACGGAGAAAAACTGTTTTTT
CASSGTGYGEKLFF
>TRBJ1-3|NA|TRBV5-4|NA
TGTGCCAGCAGCCCGGGGGGGCAGGGCGGAGGAAACACCATATATTTT
CASSPGGQGGGNTIYF
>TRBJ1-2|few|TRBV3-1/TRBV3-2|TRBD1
TGTGCCAGCAGCCACCTGACAGGGAACTATGGCTACACCTTC
CASSHLTGNYGYTF
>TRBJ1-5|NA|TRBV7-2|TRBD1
TGTGCCAGCAGCGGGCGACAGGGTCAGCCCCAGCATTTT
CASSGRQGQPQHF
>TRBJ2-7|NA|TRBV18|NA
TGTGCCAGCTCACCATCGGACACTCGCGAGCAGTACTTC
CASSPSDTREQYF
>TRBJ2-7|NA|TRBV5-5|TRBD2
TGTGCCAGCAGCCCACGGGGGGTTTCCTACTACGAGCAGTACTTC
CASSPRGVSYYEQYF
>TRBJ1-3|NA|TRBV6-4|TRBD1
TGTGCCAGCAGTGACGAGACAGGGCCAGGGGACACCATATATTTT
CASSDETGPGDTIYF